Sequencing of this T cell receptor beta chain was carried out in a study of T cells expressing NK-cell markers. Study as a whole: Each TCR beta repertoire originated in sorted T cells that were CD3+CD56+NKG2C+, CD3+CD56+NKG2C- or CD3+CD56-NKG2C+. Overall study results and limits: Expanded NKG2C+ T cell clones were not confirmed as HCMV-specific.

With respect to this clonotype: What it binds is unknown.

TCRdb reprocessed the 5' RACE reads, with one entry per CDR3 protein and no DNA. The sample has a few hundred thousand distinct CDR3 sequences, and its top ten clones hold 1.4%. Sequenced sample: blood T cells: a sorted CD56 or NKG2C T cell subset, CD4+ or CD8+ T cells, or bulk PBMC T cells (not recorded which). The TCR sequence derives from a woman between 50 and 59 years old in good health.

CDR3 amino acids: CATSEWVGSYNEQFF. This sequence joins TRBV24-1 and TRBJ2-1. Germline lookup yields CDR1 KGHDR and CDR2 SFDVKD. The CDR3 loop spans 15 amino acids.